The 18 T cell receptor beta chains listed next were all sequenced from one sample in a study of immune evolution from preneoplasia to lung adenocarcinoma. Assay: immunoSEQ multiplex PCR; the TCRdb copy retains only in-frame clones and omits some. Counted here are about 9,500 clones, around 91% occurring once; the ten biggest clones make up around 2.5%. The sequenced material came from FFPE invasive lung adenocarcinoma tissue. The receptors were sampled from a person aged 70 to 85 with invasive lung adenocarcinoma.

The chain recombines TRBV4-1 with TRBJ2-7; D unclear. Trimming shortened V by 1 base and J by 4 bases, and 14 bases separated the two germline ends. Germline V lookup: CDR1 MGHRA, CDR2 YSYEKL. This CDR3 has 15 amino acids. The CDR3 DNA follows: TGCGCCAGCAGCCAAGGGGTAGGGTTAGATTACGAGCAGTACTTC. Translated: CASSQGVGLDYEQYF.

This chain links TRBV28 with TRBJ2-6; no firm D call. Trimming cost V 3 bases and J 1 base, with 10 bases left between them. Germline CDR1 reads MDHEN; CDR2 reads SYDVKM. This CDR3 contains 16 residues. CDR3 sequence reads: CASSFSRVSGANVLTF. The CDR3 nucleotides are TGTGCCAGCAGTTTCTCAAGGGTTTCTGGGGCCAACGTCCTGACTTTC.

The chain recombines TRBV20-1 with TRBJ1-2; maybe TRBD1 (6 bases). CDR1 is DFQATT, CDR2 SNEGSKA, per germline (reference sequence). The CDR3 extends over 11 amino acids. Trimming removed 3 bases at V and 4 bases at J, with 6 bases between. The CDR3 loop is CSARDSYGYTF. CDR3 nucleotides: TGCAGTGCTAGGGACAGCTATGGCTACACCTTC.

The V gene is TRBV6-5, the J gene TRBJ1-3; D gene ambiguous. CDR3 size: 13 residues. Germline loops: CDR1 MNHEY, CDR2 SVGAGI. The germline V and J ends were trimmed by 8 bases and 2 bases, with 10 bases remaining between them. DNA for the CDR3: TGTGCCAGCGGCGGCACCCCTGGAAACACCATATATTTT. Translated, it gives CASGGTPGNTIYF.

This clone came up once. The chain employs TRBV30 and TRBJ2-3; D might be TRBD1 (6 bases). V lost 5 bases to trimming and J lost 6 bases, with 15 bases between them. The CDR3 totals 13 residues. Germline-derived CDR1 and CDR2 are GTSNPN and SVGIG (reference sequence). The CDR3 sequence: CAWLPPQGDTQYF. CDR3 bases: TGTGCCTGGCTCCCACCTCAGGGGGATACGCAGTATTTT.

The rearrangement joins TRBV29-1 to TRBJ2-2; possible D gene TRBD2, 5 bases. Germline CDR1 reads SQVTM; CDR2 reads ANQGSEA. The CDR3 runs 15 residues. Trimming pared 0 bases from V and 3 bases from J, leaving 11 bases between. The CDR3 sequence is CSVEDRVGDTGELFF. CDR3 nucleotides: TGCAGCGTTGAAGATCGTGTGGGAGACACCGGGGAGCTGTTTTTT.

In its sample, this clone was seen once. The chain employs TRBV6-1 and TRBJ1-5; D is unclear. This CDR3 contains 12 residues. Per the germline V gene, CDR1 is MNHNS and CDR2 is SASEGT. V lost 0 bases and J 9 bases, leaving 6 bases between the germline ends. Here the CDR3 reads CASSEAVGPQHF. In nucleotides, the CDR3 is TGTGCCAGCAGTGAAGCAGTGGGGCCCCAGCATTTT.

This chain connects TRBV19 to TRBJ2-1; no clear D. Germline CDR1 is LNHDA and CDR2 is SQIVND (reference sequence). The V end lost 3 bases, the J end lost 6 bases, and 9 bases lay between the germline ends. This CDR3 spans 13 amino acids. In DNA form, the CDR3 reads TGTGCCAGTAGTATCCCCACTATCAATGAGCAGTTCTTC. As protein: CASSIPTINEQFF.

The rearrangement uses TRBV7-2 and TRBJ2-5; D unclear. There are 12 residues in the CDR3. CDR1 and CDR2 from the germline V gene are SGHTA and FQGNSA. Trimming removed 5 bases from V and 5 bases from J, with 9 bases in between. The CDR3 coding sequence is TGTGCCAGCAGCATTTTAGGGGAGACCCAGTACTTC. This gives the protein CASSILGETQYF. Full variable domain (missing parts from reference TRBV7-2 and TRBJ2-5): GAGVSQSPSNKVTEKGKDVELRCDPISGHTALYWYRQSLGQGLEFLIYFQGNSAPDKSGLPSDRFSAERTGGSVSTLTIQRTQQEDSAVYLCASSILGETQYFGPGTRLLVL.

This sequence joins TRBV6-1 and TRBJ2-1; perhaps TRBD1 as D (6 bases). Trimming took 8 bases from V and 4 from J, leaving 18 bases between them. The CDR3 extends over 15 amino acids. Germline V gives CDR1 MNHNS, CDR2 SASEGT. CDR3 coding DNA: TGTGCCAGCCTAGGGGGTCAATTGGGGTACAATGAGCAGTTCTTC. Translation: CASLGGQLGYNEQFF.

The chain carries TRBV5-6 and TRBJ2-1; D not certain. V lost 0 bases to trimming and J lost 8 bases, with 12 bases between them. CDR3 length: 14 residues. CDR1 and CDR2 (germline): SGHDT, YYEEEE. The CDR3 sequence: CASSLGWGVDEQFF. For the CDR3, the DNA is TGTGCCAGCAGCTTGGGTTGGGGTGTCGATGAGCAGTTCTTC.

The chain joins TRBV19 to TRBJ1-5, with D maybe TRBD1 (5 bases). The V gene's germline CDR1 is LNHDA and CDR2 SQIVND (reference sequence). V dropped 3 bases and J dropped 2 bases, with 11 bases sitting between them. The CDR3 is 15 residues long. The CDR3 DNA reads as TGTGCCAGTAGTATCCGGGGCCCAGGCAATCAGCCCCAGCATTTT. Translating gives CASSIRGPGNQPQHF.

V and J are TRBV30 and TRBJ2-1; TRBD2 might be the D (5 bases). In germline, CDR1 is GTSNPN, CDR2 SVGIG (reference sequence). This CDR3 is 12 amino acids long. Trimming removed 2 bases from V and 9 bases from J, with 11 bases in between. The CDR3 bases are TGTGCCTGGAGTCTCACTAGTTTTGAGCAGTTCTTC. This translates into CAWSLTSFEQFF.

The chain joins TRBV7-9 to TRBJ1-2; no clear D. Germline loops: CDR1 SEHNR, CDR2 FQNEAQ (reference sequence). Trimming shortened V by 4 bases and J by 4 bases, and 7 bases separated the two germline ends. The CDR3 is 12 residues long. The chain's CDR3 is CASSSTRYGYTF. The CDR3 nucleotides are TGTGCCAGCAGCTCCACCCGCTATGGCTACACCTTC.

CDR3 in DNA: TGTGCCAGCGGCGGACAGGCGCATTTTTTCTATGGCTACACCTTC. It encodes CASGGQAHFFYGYTF. V usage is TRBV2 and J usage is TRBJ1-2; 7 bases line up with TRBD1. CDR3 size: 15 residues. CDR1 is SNHLY, CDR2 FYNNEI, per germline. V was pared by 8 bases and J by 4 bases, with 13 bases of the junction left unmatched.

This clone has only a few counts. J is TRBJ1-1 and V is TRBV7-3, with TRBD1 matching over 7 bases. Germline CDR1 and CDR2: SGHTA and FQGTGA. With V trimmed by 3 bases and J by 3 bases, 1 base remained unmatched. The CDR3 is made up of 13 amino acids. In DNA, the CDR3 is TGTGCCAGCAGCTTTGGGACAGACACTGAAGCTTTCTTT. It is translated as CASSFGTDTEAFF.

This clone was picked up a small number of times. The V gene is TRBV29-1, the J gene TRBJ1-1; 7 bases align to TRBD1. Germline CDR1 is SQVTM and CDR2 is ANQGSEA. Germline trimming cut 7 bases from V and 1 base from J; bases unmatched to any gene: 0. The CDR3 runs 11 residues. CDR3 sequence (DNA): TGCAGCGGGACAGGGAACACTGAAGCTTTCTTT. Residues: CSGTGNTEAFF. The full variable domain, completed using reference TRBV29-1 and TRBJ1-1, is SAVISQKPSRDICQRGTSLTIQCQVDSQVTMMFWYRQQPGQSLTLIATANQGSEATYESGFVIDKFPISRPNLTFSTLTVSNMSPEDSSIYLCSGTGNTEAFFGQGTRLTVV.

The V gene is TRBV16, the J gene TRBJ2-1, with D hard to call. This CDR3 spans 15 amino acids. Trimming stripped 1 base from V and 6 bases from J, with 13 bases between. Germline CDR1 KGHSY, CDR2 FQNENV. The CDR3 here is CASSQWAILGNEQFF. The CDR3 DNA reads as TGTGCCAGCAGCCAATGGGCGATATTGGGCAATGAGCAGTTCTTC.